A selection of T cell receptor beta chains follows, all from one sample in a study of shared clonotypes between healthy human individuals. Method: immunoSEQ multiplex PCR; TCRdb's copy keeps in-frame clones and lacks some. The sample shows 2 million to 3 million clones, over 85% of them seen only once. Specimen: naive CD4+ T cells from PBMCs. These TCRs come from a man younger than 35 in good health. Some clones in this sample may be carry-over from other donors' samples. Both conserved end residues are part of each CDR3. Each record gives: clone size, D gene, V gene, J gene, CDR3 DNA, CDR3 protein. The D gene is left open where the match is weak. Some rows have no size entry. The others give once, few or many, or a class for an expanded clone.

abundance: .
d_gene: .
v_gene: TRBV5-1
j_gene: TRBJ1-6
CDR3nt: TGCGCCAGCAGCAATGCGGGGGCGGATTCACCCCTCCACTTT
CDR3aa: CASSNAGADSPLHF

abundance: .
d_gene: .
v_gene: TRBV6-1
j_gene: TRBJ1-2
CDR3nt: TGTGCCAGCAGTGAGAATAACTATGGCTACACCTTC
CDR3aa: CASSENNYGYTF

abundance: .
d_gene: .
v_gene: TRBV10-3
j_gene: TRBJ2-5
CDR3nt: TGTGCCATCAGTGGAGGGGGAGAGACCCAGTACTTC
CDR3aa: CAISGGGETQYF

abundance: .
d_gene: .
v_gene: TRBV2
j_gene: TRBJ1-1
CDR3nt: TGTGCCAGCAGTTTAAAGGCGTATGAAGCTTTCTTT
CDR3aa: CASSLKAYEAFF

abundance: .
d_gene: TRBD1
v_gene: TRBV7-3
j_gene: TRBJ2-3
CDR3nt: TGTGCCAGCAGCAAGGGACAGGCCCCAGATACGCAGTATTTT
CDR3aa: CASSKGQAPDTQYF

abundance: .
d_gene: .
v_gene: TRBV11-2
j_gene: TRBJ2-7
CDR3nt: TGTGCCAGCAGCTTAGATCCAGGACCCTACGAGCAGTACTTC
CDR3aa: CASSLDPGPYEQYF

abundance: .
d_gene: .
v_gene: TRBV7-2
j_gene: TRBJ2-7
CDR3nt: TGTGCCACCAAAGGACAGTACGCCGCCAACGAGCAGTACTTC
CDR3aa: CATKGQYAANEQYF

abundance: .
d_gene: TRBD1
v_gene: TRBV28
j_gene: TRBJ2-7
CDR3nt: TGTGCCAGCCTTGACAGGGGGCGCGTCGAGCAGTACTTC
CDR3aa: CASLDRGRVEQYF

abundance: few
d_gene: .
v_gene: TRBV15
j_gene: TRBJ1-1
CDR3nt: TGTGCCACCAGCCCCCGTTTCAACACTGAAGCTTTCTTT
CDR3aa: CATSPRFNTEAFF

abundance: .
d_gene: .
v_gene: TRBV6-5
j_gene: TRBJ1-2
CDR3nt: TGTGCCAGCAGTTACGGTCCGGTTAACTATGGCTACACCTTC
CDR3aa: CASSYGPVNYGYTF

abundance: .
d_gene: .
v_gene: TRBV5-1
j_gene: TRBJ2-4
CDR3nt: TGCGCCAGCAGCCTGACCGGGAGTGACATTCAGTACTTC
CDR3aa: CASSLTGSDIQYF

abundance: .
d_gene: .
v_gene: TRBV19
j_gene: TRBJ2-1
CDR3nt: TGTGCCAGTCATGGGCGGTTCGATGAGCAGTTCTTC
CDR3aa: CASHGRFDEQFF

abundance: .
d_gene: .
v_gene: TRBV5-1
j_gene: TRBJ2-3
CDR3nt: TGCGCCACTGGACCGGGACACACTAGCACAGATACGCAGTATTTT
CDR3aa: CATGPGHTSTDTQYF

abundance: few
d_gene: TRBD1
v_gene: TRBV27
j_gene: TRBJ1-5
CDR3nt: TGTGCCAGCAGTGCCGACAGGGCCCATCAGCCCCAGCATTTT
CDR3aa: CASSADRAHQPQHF

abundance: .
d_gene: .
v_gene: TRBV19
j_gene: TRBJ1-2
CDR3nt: TGTGCCAGTAGTATTGGGGGAAGTGTACTCGGCTACACCTTC
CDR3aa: CASSIGGSVLGYTF

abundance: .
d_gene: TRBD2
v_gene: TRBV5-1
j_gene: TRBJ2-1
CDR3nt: TGCGCCAGCAGCCTGGGGTCTAGCGGGAGCTTAAGTGAGCAGTTCTTC
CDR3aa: CASSLGSSGSLSEQFF

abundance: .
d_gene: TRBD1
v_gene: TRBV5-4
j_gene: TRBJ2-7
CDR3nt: TGTGCCAGCAGCTTCCCCGGGACAGGCCCCGAGCAGTACTTC
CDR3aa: CASSFPGTGPEQYF

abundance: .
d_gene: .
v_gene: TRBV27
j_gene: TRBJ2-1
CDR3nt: TGTGCCAGCAGTTTACAGGACTACTACAATGAGCAGTTCTTC
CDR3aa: CASSLQDYYNEQFF

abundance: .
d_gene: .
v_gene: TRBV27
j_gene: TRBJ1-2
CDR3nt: TGTGCCAGCAGTTTATCGGGGGACACCTATGGCTACACCTTC
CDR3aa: CASSLSGDTYGYTF

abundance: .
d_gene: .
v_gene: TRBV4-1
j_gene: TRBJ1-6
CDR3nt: TGCGCCAGCAGCCAAGATTACGGTTCCTATAATTCACCCCTCCACTTT
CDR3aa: CASSQDYGSYNSPLHF

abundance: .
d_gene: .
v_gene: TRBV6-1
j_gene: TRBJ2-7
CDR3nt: TGTGCCAGCAGCCTTCCTAGCGATACCTACGAGCAGTACTTC
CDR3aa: CASSLPSDTYEQYF

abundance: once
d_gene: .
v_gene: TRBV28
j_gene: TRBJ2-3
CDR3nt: TGTGCCAGCAGTTCCCCGGGCTCAGTTCTTGGCACAGATACGCAGTATTTT
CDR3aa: CASSSPGSVLGTDTQYF